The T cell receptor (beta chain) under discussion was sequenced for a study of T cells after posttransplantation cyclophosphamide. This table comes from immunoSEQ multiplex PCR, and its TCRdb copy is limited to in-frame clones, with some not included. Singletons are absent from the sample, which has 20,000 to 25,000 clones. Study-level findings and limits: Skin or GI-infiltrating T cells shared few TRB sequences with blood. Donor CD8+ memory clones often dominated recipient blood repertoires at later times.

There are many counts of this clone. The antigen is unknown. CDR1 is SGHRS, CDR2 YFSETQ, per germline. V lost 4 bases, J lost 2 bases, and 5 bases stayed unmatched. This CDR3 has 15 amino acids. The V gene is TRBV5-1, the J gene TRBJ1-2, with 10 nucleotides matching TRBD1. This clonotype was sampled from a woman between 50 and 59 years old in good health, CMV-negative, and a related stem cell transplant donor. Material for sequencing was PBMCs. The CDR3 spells CASSGQGVSNYGYTF. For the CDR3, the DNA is TGCGCCAGCAGCGGACAGGGGGTCTCCAACTATGGCTACACCTTC.